This entry describes one TCR beta chain. An end of the junction does not agree with germline; a read error may underlie this. This specimen belongs to a study of tumor-infiltrating lymphocytes in oesophageal squamous cell carcinoma. Germline values: CDR1 SGHTA, CDR2 FQGTGA. The CDR3 extends over 14 amino acids. Each CDR3 protein is one row after TCRdb ran MiXCR on the PCR reads. The sample yields several thousand distinct CDR3 sequences, 19% seen once. The chain recombines TRBV7-3 with TRBJ2-1; TRBD2 matches at 9 bases. This receptor was identified in a male donor with esophageal squamous cell carcinoma. Material for sequencing was normal esophageal tissue next to the tumor. The CDR3 region is CVSSRTSDYNELFF. CDR3 DNA: TGTGTCAGCAGCCGGACTAGCGACTACAATGAGCTGTTCTTC.